Below, 3 T cell receptor beta chains from the same sample are listed, as sequenced in a study of identical twins. TCRdb ran MiXCR on the 5' RACE reads and lists one entry per CDR3 protein. The repertoire includes around 680,000 distinct CDR3 sequences, 8.6% of them detected once, and 0.98% sits in the top ten. The same sample was also studied in work on yellow fever vaccine responses in identical twins.

The sequencing input was PBMCs. These receptors came from a woman aged 18 to 35 in good health.

V and J are TRBV7-6 and TRBJ1-3; 8 positions match TRBD1. The CDR3 consists of 17 residues. Germline values: CDR1 SGHVS, CDR2 FNYEAQ. J was trimmed by 2 bases and V by 5 bases; bases with no gene match: 11. CDR3 amino acids: CASSPLSGTGAGNTIYF. In DNA form, the CDR3 reads TGTGCCAGCAGCCCCCTCTCCGGGACAGGAGCTGGAAACACCATATATTTT.

The chain couples TRBV3-1 to TRBJ1-2; D perhaps matches TRBD1 (6 bases). Germline V gene data show CDR1 as LGHDT and CDR2 as YNNKEL (reference sequence). The ends were cut back, 0 bases at V and 3 bases at J, with 14 bases in the middle. This CDR3 has 16 residues. This CDR3 reads CASSQDPDSFDYGYTF. In DNA, the CDR3 is TGTGCCAGCAGCCAAGACCCGGACAGTTTTGACTATGGCTACACCTTC.

This clonotype was observed at least ten times. V and J are TRBV5-1 and TRBJ1-1; D remains unclear. The V and J ends lost 4 bases and 6 bases respectively, with 22 bases between them. CDR3 length: 16 residues. Germline CDR1 SGHRS, CDR2 YFSETQ. CDR3 in DNA: TGCGCCAGCAGCCCCCAGTTGAAGGCTGTTGGAGCTGAAGCTTTCTTT. Its protein product is CASSPQLKAVGAEAFF.